This record covers a single TCR beta chain. The antigen is undetermined. A much larger clone sits a single nucleotide away, making a read error possible. Per the germline V gene, CDR1 is LNHNV and CDR2 is YYDKDF (reference sequence). The length of the CDR3 is 16 residues. This sample was included in a study of CD8 T cells in ankylosing spondylitis. TCRdb processed the 5' RACE reads anew with MiXCR; each CDR3 protein has one entry. This table holds a few hundred thousand distinct CDR3 sequences, roughly 10% found once. Study-wide findings and caveats: There was a TCR beta motif, made of several highly homologous variants, that appeared characteristic of ankylosing spondylitis blood.

This receptor was identified in a male donor with ankylosing spondylitis or in good health (not recorded which). Material for sequencing was blood, either unsorted or a sorted T cell fraction (not recorded which). This chain connects TRBV15 to TRBJ2-1; 14 positions agree with TRBD2. In nucleotides, the CDR3 is TGTGCCACCAGCAAGGGTGGGACTAGCGGGAGCAATGGGCAGTTCTTC. Its protein is CATSKGGTSGSNGQFF.